This TCR beta chain was sequenced for a study of blood T cells in healthy people across ages. The germline V gene has CDR1 SEHNR and CDR2 FQNEAQ (reference sequence). Losses at the gene ends were 3 bases for V and 11 bases for J; bases not matched to a gene: 3. The CDR3 totals 12 residues. Together with a sample-barcoded 5' primer, a J-beta primer mix was included in a second PCR lasting about 7 to 12 cycles. Each cDNA molecule received a tag from a template-switch adaptor that had 12 random nucleotides. Via MiXCR, TCRdb re-called the 5' RACE reads, giving one row per CDR3 protein. The table has about 540,000 distinct CDR3 sequences, 20% to 30% seen once; the top ten hold just over 8.5%. No fewer than 5.5 micrograms of total RNA were isolated from every sample. This sample also belongs to another study, concerning T cells of mothers and their children.

Sequencing was performed on blood. The receptor was derived from a boy between 10 and 17 years old in good health. The V call is TRBV7-9, the J call TRBJ2-5; TRBD1 matches 10 bases. DNA of the CDR3: TGTGCCAGCAGCTTGGGACAGGGGAAGCAGTACTTC. Residues: CASSLGQGKQYF.